The clone carrying this T cell receptor (beta chain) was seen a few times. One end of the junction does not line up with germline, which may come from a read error. This entry belongs to a study of beta chain features in type 1 diabetes. Expressed TCRB transcripts were sequenced because the entire RNA isolate underwent reverse transcription. Produced via immunoSEQ multiplex PCR; TCRdb's table is partial and in-frame only. The sample yields 200,000 to 250,000 clones, over 8.5% seen once. Germline V gene sequence: CDR1 KGHSH, CDR2 LQKENI. CDR3 length: 13 amino acids. J is TRBJ2-7 and V is TRBV18; TRBD1 matches 7 bases. This receptor was identified in a young woman in good health. The sequencing sample was made of naive CD4+ T cells from blood. In DNA form, the CDR3 reads TGTGCCAGCTCACCCCGGGACAGAGTCCGCCAGAGGTTC. Translating it yields CASSPRDRVRQRF. The whole variable domain, filled in from reference TRBV18 and TRBJ2-7, reads NAGVMQNPRHLVRRRGQEARLRCSPMKGHSHVYWYRQLPEEGLKFMVYLQKENIIDESGMPKERFSAEFPKEGPSILRIQQVVRGDSAAYFCASSPRDRVRQRFGPGTRLTVT.